This TCR beta chain was sequenced in a study of PD-1 blockade in classical Hodgkin lymphoma. Study-level results: In newly diagnosed patients, baseline TCR diversity was reportedly below that of healthy donors. Underlying causes for the observed repertoire differences were not defined, possibly disease activity or prior therapy.

Data came from immunoSEQ multiplex PCR; TCRdb stores just in-frame clones and leaves some out. The sample includes 70,000 or so clones, over 85% of them seen just once. Regarding this clone: Its antigen is still unknown.

Indicated time point: newly diagnosed, previously untreated cHL patient sample. Serving as comparison were PBMCs from newly diagnosed, untreated classical Hodgkin lymphoma, which were sequenced alongside the relapsed/refractory trial patients. Germline CDR1 is SGHRS and CDR2 is YFSETQ. The CDR3 is 15 amino acids. After removal of 4 bases from V and 5 bases from J, the junction contained 10 bases not matched to a gene. The rearrangement uses TRBV5-1 and TRBJ2-7; TRBD1 agrees at 9 bases. Sequenced sample: peripheral blood mononuclear cells (PBMCs). This TCR came from a human donor with classical Hodgkin lymphoma. The CDR3 DNA is TGCGCCAGCAGCCCGCGGACAGGGGAGAGCCACGAGCAGTACTTC. This translates into CASSPRTGESHEQYF.